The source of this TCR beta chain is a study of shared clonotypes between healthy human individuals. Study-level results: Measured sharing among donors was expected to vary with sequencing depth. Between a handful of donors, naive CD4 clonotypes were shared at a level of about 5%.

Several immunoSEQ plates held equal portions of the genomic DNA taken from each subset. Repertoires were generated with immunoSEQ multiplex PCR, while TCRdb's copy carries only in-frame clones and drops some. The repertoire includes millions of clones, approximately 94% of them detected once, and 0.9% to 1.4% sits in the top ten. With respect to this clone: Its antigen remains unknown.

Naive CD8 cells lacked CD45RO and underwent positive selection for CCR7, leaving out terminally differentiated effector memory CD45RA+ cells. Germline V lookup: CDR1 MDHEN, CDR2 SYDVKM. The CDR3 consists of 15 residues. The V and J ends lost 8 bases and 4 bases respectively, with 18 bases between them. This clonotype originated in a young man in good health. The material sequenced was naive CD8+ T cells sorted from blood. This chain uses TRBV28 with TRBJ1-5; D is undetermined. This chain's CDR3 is CASLLLGMGNQPQHF. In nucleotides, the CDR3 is TGTGCCAGCCTCCTGCTCGGGATGGGGAATCAGCCCCAGCATTTT.